This T cell receptor beta chain was identified during a study of PD-1 blockade in classical Hodgkin lymphoma. Study results and caveats: Newly diagnosed patients and complete responders had comparable diversity at baseline. Reported baseline diversity: healthy donors highest, relapsed/refractory patients lowest.

With 5 bases clipped from V and 7 bases from J, the junction kept 6 bases outside the gene matches. The CDR3 extends over 15 amino acids. Germline CDR1 SGHNT, CDR2 YENEEA. The data were produced by immunoSEQ multiplex PCR, yet TCRdb's version contains in-frame clones alone and is incomplete. The profile shows about 97,000 clones, over 80% of them singletons. Each patient relapsed following autologous stem cell transplantation, and prior brentuximab vedotin exposure differed. Concerning this clone itself: Its antigen is still unknown.

This rearrangement joins TRBV11-3 to TRBJ2-1, with 12 bases matching TRBD2. This specimen consisted of peripheral blood mononuclear cells (PBMCs), obtained at baseline. This clonotype was obtained from a human donor with classical Hodgkin lymphoma. In nucleotides, the CDR3 is TGTGCCAGCAGCCCAGGGACTAGCGGGTATAATGAGCAGTTCTTC. This codes for CASSPGTSGYNEQFF.